The 3 T cell receptor beta chains below all came from one sample that was sequenced in a study of cytomegalovirus exposure and HLA in healthy donors. The PCR was carried out with 60 Vbeta primers and 13 Jbeta primers. The repertoire was sequenced with immunoSEQ multiplex PCR; TCRdb's copy has only in-frame clones and lacks some. Altogether fewer than 250,000 clones are present, around 80% being singletons, with the ten largest covering 2.9%. Sequenced material: PBMCs. Source of these receptors: a man aged 25-40 years in good health and CMV-seronegative.

The rearrangement uses TRBV28 and TRBJ2-7; no clear D. Deletions cut 8 bases from V and 5 bases from J, with 13 bases between. CDR1 and CDR2 (germline): MDHEN, SYDVKM. The CDR3 covers 12 residues. The CDR3 protein is CASAGTVNEQYF. For the CDR3, the DNA is TGTGCCAGCGCAGGAACGGTAAACGAGCAGTACTTC.

The CDR3 DNA sequence: TGTGCCAGCAGCTCTACCGGGACAGGGGATGAGCAGTTCTTC. Translation gives CASSSTGTGDEQFF. The chain employs TRBV7-9 and TRBJ2-1; 10 bases align to TRBD1. The germline gives CDR1 SEHNR, CDR2 FQNEAQ (reference sequence). The CDR3 contains 14 residues. V lost 4 bases, J lost 8 bases, and 5 bases stayed unmatched.

The chain combines TRBV14 with TRBJ2-3; the match to TRBD2 covers 12 bases. The CDR3 spans 13 residues. In germline, CDR1 is SGHDN, CDR2 FVKESK. V was pared by 1 base and J by 15 bases, with 5 bases of the junction left unmatched. The CDR3 bases are TGTGCCAGCAGCCAAGGACTAGCGGGAGCATTTTATTTT. It translates to CASSQGLAGAFYF.